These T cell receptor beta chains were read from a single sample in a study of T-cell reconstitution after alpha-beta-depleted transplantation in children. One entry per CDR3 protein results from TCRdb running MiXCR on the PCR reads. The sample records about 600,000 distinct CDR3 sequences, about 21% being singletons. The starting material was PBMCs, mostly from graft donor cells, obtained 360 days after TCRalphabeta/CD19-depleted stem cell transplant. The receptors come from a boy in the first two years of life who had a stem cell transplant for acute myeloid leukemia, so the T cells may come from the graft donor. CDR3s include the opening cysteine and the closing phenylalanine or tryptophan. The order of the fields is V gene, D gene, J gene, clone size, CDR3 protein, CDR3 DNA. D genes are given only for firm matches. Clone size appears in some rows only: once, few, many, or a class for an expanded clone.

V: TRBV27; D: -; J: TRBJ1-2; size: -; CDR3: CASRPSAQGYYGYTF; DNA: TGTGCCAGCAGGCCATCCGCTCAGGGGTACTATGGCTACACCTTC
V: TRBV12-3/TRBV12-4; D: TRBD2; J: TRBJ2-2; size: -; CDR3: CASIRIAGAHWNTGELFF; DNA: TGTGCCAGCATCCGGATAGCGGGGGCGCACTGGAACACCGGGGAGCTGTTTTTT
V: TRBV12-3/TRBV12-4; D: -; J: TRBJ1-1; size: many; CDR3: CASSLVGSSTEAFF; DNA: TGTGCCAGCAGTCTGGTGGGAAGCTCCACTGAAGCTTTCTTT
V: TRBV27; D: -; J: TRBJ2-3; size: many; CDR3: CASRPAGASTDTQYF; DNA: TGTGCCAGCCGACCGGCGGGGGCTAGCACAGATACGCAGTATTTT
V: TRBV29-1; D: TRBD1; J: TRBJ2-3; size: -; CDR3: CSARDRVGTDTQYF; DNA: TGCAGCGCTAGAGACAGGGTCGGAACAGATACGCAGTATTTT
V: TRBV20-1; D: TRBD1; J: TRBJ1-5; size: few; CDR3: CSAPDRGSNQPQHF; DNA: TGCAGTGCTCCTGACAGGGGATCGAATCAGCCCCAGCATTTT
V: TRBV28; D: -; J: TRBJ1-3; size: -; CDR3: CASSPRTGSGNTIYF; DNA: TGTGCCAGCAGTCCCAGGACGGGCTCTGGAAACACCATATATTTT
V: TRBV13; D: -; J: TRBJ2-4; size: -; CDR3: CASSWVAVGILAKNIQYF; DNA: TGTGCCAGCAGCTGGGTGGCCGTGGGAATTTTAGCCAAAAACATTCAGTACTTC
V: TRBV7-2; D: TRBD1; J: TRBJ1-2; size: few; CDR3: CASSRGRQGGENYGYTF; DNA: TGTGCCAGCAGCCGGGGCAGACAGGGTGGCGAGAACTATGGCTACACCTTC
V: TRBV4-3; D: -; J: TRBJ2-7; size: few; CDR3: CASSGSNGYEQYF; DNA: TGCGCCAGCAGCGGATCCAACGGGTACGAGCAGTACTTC
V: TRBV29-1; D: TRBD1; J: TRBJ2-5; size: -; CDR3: CSGRIDRVEETQYF; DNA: TGCAGCGGACGTATCGACAGGGTAGAAGAGACCCAGTACTTC
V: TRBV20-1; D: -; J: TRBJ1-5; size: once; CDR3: CSARASADSNQPQHF; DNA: TGCAGTGCTAGAGCCTCAGCTGATAGCAATCAGCCCCAGCATTTT
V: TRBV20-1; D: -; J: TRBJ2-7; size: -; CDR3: CCARDRPKQGTSYEQYF; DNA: TGCTGTGCTAGAGATCGACCCAAACAGGGAACCTCCTACGAGCAGTACTTC
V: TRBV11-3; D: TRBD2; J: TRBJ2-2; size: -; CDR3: CASSSFGGGSGELFF; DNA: TGTGCCAGCAGCTCATTTGGGGGGGGGAGCGGGGAGCTGTTTTTT
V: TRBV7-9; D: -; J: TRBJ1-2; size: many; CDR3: CASSPGLLYGYTF; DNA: TGTGCCAGCAGCCCAGGACTACTCTATGGCTACACCTTC
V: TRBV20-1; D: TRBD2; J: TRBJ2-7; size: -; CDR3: CSALSGDYYEQYF; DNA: TGCAGTGCCCTTAGCGGGGATTACTACGAGCAGTACTTC
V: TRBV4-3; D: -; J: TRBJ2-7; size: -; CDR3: CASSQVAHNYEQYF; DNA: TGCGCCAGCAGCCAAGTGGCACACAACTACGAGCAGTACTTC
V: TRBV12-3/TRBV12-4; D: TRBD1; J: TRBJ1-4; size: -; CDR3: CASSSKLTGPNEKLFF; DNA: TGTGCCAGCAGTTCCAAGCTGACAGGGCCTAATGAAAAACTGTTTTTT
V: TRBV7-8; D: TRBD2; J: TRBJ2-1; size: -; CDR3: CASSFGRPPYNEQFF; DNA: TGTGCCAGCAGCTTCGGGAGGCCGCCCTACAATGAGCAGTTCTTC
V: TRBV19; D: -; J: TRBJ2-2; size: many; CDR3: CASSGRAGVRSGELFF; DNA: TGTGCCAGTAGTGGACGAGCAGGGGTACGGTCCGGGGAGCTGTTTTTT
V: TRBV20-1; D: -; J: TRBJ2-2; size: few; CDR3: CSASGDKFTGELFF; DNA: TGCAGTGCTAGTGGAGACAAGTTCACCGGGGAGCTGTTTTTT
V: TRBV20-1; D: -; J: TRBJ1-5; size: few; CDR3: CSASRSGHSSNQPQHF; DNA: TGCAGTGCTAGTAGGAGTGGTCATAGTAGCAATCAGCCCCAGCATTTT